Below, 20 T cell receptor beta chains from the same sample are listed, as sequenced in a study of read filtering for tumor transcriptome and immune sequencing. This library used around 400 ng RNA and molecular barcoded adaptors spanning alpha/delta and beta/gamma chains. TCRdb reprocessed the reads via MiXCR and lists one record per CDR3 protein. The table shows tens of thousands of distinct CDR3 sequences, with roughly 19% occurring only once. The specimen was a population of CD138-negative cells sorted from bone marrow. These receptors all come from a donor at least 40 years old with multiple myeloma.

This clonotype came up many times. The rearrangement links TRBV21-1 to TRBJ2-4. TRBV21-1 is classified as a pseudogene. The CDR3 is 16 residues long. The CDR3 nucleotides read TGTGCCAGCAGGAACCTTGGACCTCTAGCCAAAAACATTCAGTACTTC. Translating it yields CASRNLGPLAKNIQYF.

Ten or more counts support this clonotype. The chain is built from TRBV19 and TRBJ2-7; 7 positions agree with TRBD2. V was clipped by 3 bases and J by 2 bases; unmatched bases: 16. The CDR3 contains 18 residues. Germline CDR1 reads LNHDA; CDR2 reads SQIVND (reference sequence). The CDR3 region is CASSIPKRGRTAPYEQYF. The CDR3 DNA is TGTGCCAGTAGTATCCCCAAGCGGGGTAGGACGGCCCCCTACGAGCAGTACTTC. Filled out from reference TRBV19 and TRBJ2-7, the complete variable domain reads DGGITQSPKYLFRKEGQNVTLSCEQNLNHDAMYWYRQDPGQGLRLIYYSQIVNDFQKGDIAEGYSVSREKKESFPLTVTSAQKNPTAFYLCASSIPKRGRTAPYEQYFGPGTRLTVT.

This clonotype was observed many times. The chain carries TRBV19 and TRBJ2-6; D gene unclear. V lost 1 base and J lost 1, with 5 bases in between. The germline CDR1 and CDR2 sequences are LNHDA and SQIVND (reference sequence). The CDR3 contains 15 residues. The DNA of the CDR3 is TGTGCCAGTAGTATAGGGCAGTCTGGGGCCAACGTCCTGACTTTC. Amino acid sequence: CASSIGQSGANVLTF.

The chain recombines TRBV13 with TRBJ2-4, with 11 bases identical to TRBD2. Germline assignment: CDR1 PRHDT and CDR2 FYEKMQ (reference sequence). The CDR3 spans 16 residues. The V and J ends lost 10 bases and 3 bases, in that order; junction bases with no gene match: 11. CDR3 bases: TGTGCCACTAACCTAGCGGGAGGTCTGGTCAAAAACATTCAGTACTTC. This encodes CATNLAGGLVKNIQYF. Based on the CDR3 plus reference TRBV13 and TRBJ2-4, the full variable domain is AAGVIQSPRHLIKEKRETATLKCYPIPRHDTVYWYQQGPGQDPQFLISFYEKMQSDKGSIPDRFSAQQFSDYHSELNMSSLELGDSALYFCATNLAGGLVKNIQYFGAGTRLSVL.

As regards this clonotype: One junction end disagrees with the germline gene, perhaps due to a read error. The CDR3 nucleotides are TGCGGTGCTACTGATGAGCGCCCCTACGAGCAGTACTTC. This translates into CGATDERPYEQYF. The rearrangement joins TRBV20-1 to TRBJ2-7; no clear D gene. The germline V gene has CDR1 DFQATT and CDR2 SNEGSKA (reference sequence). The CDR3 extends over 13 amino acids.

This rearrangement joins TRBV10-3 to TRBJ2-2, with TRBD1 matching 9 bases. J gave up 7 bases and V 7 bases, and 10 bases lay outside the gene matches. Per germline, CDR1 ENHRY and CDR2 SYGVKD. The CDR3 loop spans 15 amino acids. In nucleotides, the CDR3 is TGTGCCATCACAGCGACCGGGACAGGGAACGGGGAGCTGTTTTTT. Its translation: CAITATGTGNGELFF.

This chain connects TRBV28 to TRBJ1-2, with 10 bases identical to TRBD1. The germline gives CDR1 MDHEN, CDR2 SYDVKM. After removal of 1 base from V and 0 bases from J, the junction contained 5 bases not matched to a gene. The CDR3 totals 17 residues. The DNA for the CDR3 is TGTGCCAGCAGTTTATCGGGACAGGGGTATTCTAACTATGGCTACACCTTC. Translation gives CASSLSGQGYSNYGYTF.

This clonotype was observed at least ten times. In DNA, the CDR3 is TGTGCCAGTAGTACCAATCCGGGGCCGTACAATGAGCAGTTCTTC. This encodes CASSTNPGPYNEQFF. This chain joins TRBV19 and TRBJ2-1; either TRBD1 or TRBD2 may supply D (5 bases each). This CDR3 has 15 residues. Germline CDR1 LNHDA, CDR2 SQIVND (reference sequence). V lost 4 bases and J lost 4, with 14 bases in between.

This clonotype was counted ten times or more. Written as DNA, the CDR3 is TGTGCCAGCAGCTTAGACGTTGAAGAGACCCAGTACTTC. Protein product: CASSLDVEETQYF. The V gene is TRBV7-3, the J gene TRBJ2-5; D unresolved. Trimming cost V 2 bases and J 3 bases, with 7 bases left between them. This CDR3 comprises 13 residues. Germline V lookup: CDR1 SGHTA, CDR2 FQGTGA.

The sample holds one count of this clonotype. It may be a read error: a sequence one base away is much more abundant. This chain connects TRBV7-9 to TRBJ2-1; D not certain. Germline V gene data show CDR1 as SEHNR and CDR2 as FQNEAQ (reference sequence). This CDR3 is 15 amino acids long. The CDR3 nucleotides are TGTCCCAGCAGCTTTGACTTCAGCTCCTACAATGAGCAGTTCTTC. It is translated as CPSSFDFSSYNEQFF.

In the case of this clonotype: At one end the junction does not follow the germline gene, possibly because of a read error. V and J are TRBV5-1 and TRBJ2-1; D remains ambiguous. The CDR3 runs 14 residues. Germline CDR1 SGHRS, CDR2 YFSETQ. CDR3 DNA: TGCGCCAGCAGCTATTCACTTGCGGTCAATGTGCAGTTCTTC. Translation gives CASSYSLAVNVQFF.

The gene calls are TRBV4-2 and TRBJ2-5, with D unresolved. The CDR3 totals 14 residues. V gave up 0 bases and J gave up 1 base, with 6 bases separating them. Germline assignment: CDR1 LGHNA and CDR2 YNFKEQ. CDR3 amino acids: CASSQDSIQETQYF. As DNA, the CDR3 is TGTGCCAGCAGCCAAGATTCTATCCAAGAGACCCAGTACTTC.

In its sample, this clonotype was seen many times. The genes are TRBV10-1 and TRBJ2-5; possibly TRBD1 for D (6 bases). CDR3 length equals 15 residues. CDR1 and CDR2 (germline): WNHNN, SYGVQD (reference sequence). The V gene lost 3 bases and the J gene lost 5 bases, with 16 bases spanning the gap. The chain's CDR3 is CASSENPRGRETQYF. The CDR3, as DNA: TGCGCCAGCAGTGAAAACCCCAGGGGTCGGGAGACCCAGTACTTC.

This clonotype has ten or more counts. The chain employs TRBV29-1 and TRBJ2-1, with 12 bases that match TRBD2. J gave up 7 bases and V 5 bases, and 6 bases lay outside the gene matches. Germline V CDR1 and CDR2: SQVTM, ANQGSEA. CDR3 size: 14 residues. This CDR3 reads CSVSTSGSRNEQFF. The CDR3 DNA follows: TGCAGCGTTTCGACTAGCGGGAGTCGGAATGAGCAGTTCTTC.

This clonotype was detected ten times or more. This chain links TRBV7-2 with TRBJ2-3; 9 bases are shared with TRBD2. V shed 5 bases and J 4 bases; nucleotides not matched to a gene: 4. CDR3 length equals 14 residues. Germline lookup yields CDR1 SGHTA and CDR2 FQGNSA. CDR3 amino acids: CASSRLAGPDTQYF. The CDR3 DNA sequence: TGTGCCAGCAGCAGGCTAGCGGGACCAGATACGCAGTATTTT.

As regards this clonotype: Given a much more abundant clone one base away, this may be a read error. V gene TRBV18 combines with J gene TRBJ1-1; no reliable D call. CDR1 is KGHSH, CDR2 LQKENI, per germline. The CDR3 extends over 15 amino acids. Trimming removed 3 bases from V and 4 bases from J, with 15 bases in between. The CDR3, as DNA: TGTGCCAGCTCACCCGATTGGCTCGTGAGCACTGAAGCTTTCTTT. Translated: CASSPDWLVSTEAFF.

This chain uses TRBV7-3 with TRBJ2-4; 10 bases match TRBD2. This CDR3 spans 16 amino acids. The V and J ends lost 11 bases and 0 bases, in that order; junction bases with no gene match: 10. Germline CDR1 is SGHTA and CDR2 is FQGTGA. The CDR3 DNA follows: TGTGCCCCGGGACTAGCGCTAACTGTAGCCAAAAACATTCAGTACTTC. Protein: CAPGLALTVAKNIQYF.

This clonotype was seen ten or more times. V and J are TRBV23-1 and TRBJ2-3; 9 nucleotides align to TRBD2. TRBV23-1 is designated an ORF whose function remains uncertain. This CDR3 is built from 19 residues. The V gene end was trimmed by 1 base and the J gene end by 1 base; junction bases not matched to a gene: 12. CDR3 amino acids: CASSQCAGGYFSRTDTQYF. DNA for the CDR3: TGCGCCAGCAGTCAATGTGCGGGAGGGTATTTTTCTCGCACAGATACGCAGTATTTT.

Ten or more counts support this clonotype. This chain links TRBV5-5 with TRBJ1-1; TRBD1 agrees at 10 bases. The CDR3 has 13 residues. Trimming cost V 0 bases and J 11 bases; bases outside gene matches: 4. The germline V gene has CDR1 SGHKS and CDR2 YYEKEE (reference sequence). The CDR3 DNA follows: TGTGCCAGCAGCTTGGGGGACAGGGGATTTGCTTTCTTT. It yields the protein CASSLGDRGFAFF.

The J gene is TRBJ2-7, the V gene TRBV7-3, with 11 bases identical to TRBD2. CDR3 size: 14 residues. In germline, CDR1 is SGHTA, CDR2 FQGTGA. Germline trimming cut 5 bases from V and 5 bases from J; bases unmatched to any gene: 5. The DNA for the CDR3 is TGTGCCAGCAGCCGAACTAGCGGGAGTAACGAGCAGTACTTC. It is translated as CASSRTSGSNEQYF.